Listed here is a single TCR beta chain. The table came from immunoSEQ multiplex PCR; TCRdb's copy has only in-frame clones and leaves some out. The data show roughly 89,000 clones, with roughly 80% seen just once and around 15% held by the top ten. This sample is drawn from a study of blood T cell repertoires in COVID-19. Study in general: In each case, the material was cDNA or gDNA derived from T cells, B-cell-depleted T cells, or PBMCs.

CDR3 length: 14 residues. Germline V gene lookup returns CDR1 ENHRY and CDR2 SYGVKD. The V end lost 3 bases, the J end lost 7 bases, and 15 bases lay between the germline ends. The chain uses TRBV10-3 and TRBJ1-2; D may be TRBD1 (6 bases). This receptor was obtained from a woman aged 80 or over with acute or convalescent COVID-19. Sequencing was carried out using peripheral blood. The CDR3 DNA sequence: TGTGCCATCAGTGACTCACAGGGACGTGCTGGCTACACCTTC. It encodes CAISDSQGRAGYTF.